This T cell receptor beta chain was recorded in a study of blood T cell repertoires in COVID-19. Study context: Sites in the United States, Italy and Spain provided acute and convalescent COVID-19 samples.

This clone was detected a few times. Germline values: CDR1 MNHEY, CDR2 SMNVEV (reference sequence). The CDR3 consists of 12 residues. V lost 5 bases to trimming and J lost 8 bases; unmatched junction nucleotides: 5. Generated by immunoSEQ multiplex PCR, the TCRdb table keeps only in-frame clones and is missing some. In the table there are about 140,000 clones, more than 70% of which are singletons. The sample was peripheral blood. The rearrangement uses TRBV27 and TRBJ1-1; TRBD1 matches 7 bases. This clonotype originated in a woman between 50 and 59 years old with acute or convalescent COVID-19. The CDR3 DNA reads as TGTGCCAGCAGTCAACAGGGGCGAGAAGCTTTCTTT. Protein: CASSQQGREAFF.